A single sample gave rise to the 6 T cell receptor beta chains below, sequenced in a study of shared clonotypes between healthy human individuals. Data came from immunoSEQ multiplex PCR; TCRdb stores just in-frame clones and leaves some out. The sample yields about 2 million clones, 90% to 95% seen once. Sequencing was performed on naive CD4+ T cells sorted from blood. Described subset: CD45RA+ positively selected. Receptors were obtained from a man younger than 35 in good health.

The rearrangement joins TRBV5-1 to TRBJ1-2, with 11 bases matching TRBD1. V shed 4 bases, J shed 4 bases, and the junction held 3 bases outside the gene matches. Germline CDR1 is SGHRS and CDR2 is YFSETQ. The CDR3 is 14 residues long. The CDR3 sequence: CASSTDRGPYGYTF. CDR3 nucleotide sequence: TGCGCCAGCAGCACGGACAGGGGGCCCTATGGCTACACCTTC.

J is TRBJ2-7 and V is TRBV18, with D possibly TRBD1 on 5 matching bases. There are 16 residues in the CDR3. CDR1 is KGHSH and CDR2 is LQKENI in the germline V gene. Trimming pared 2 bases from V and 4 bases from J, leaving 18 bases between. CDR3 bases: TGTGCCAGCTCACCATTCACCCAGGGATCATTATACGAGCAGTACTTC. It codes for CASSPFTQGSLYEQYF.

This clone has just one count. The genes are TRBV6-5 and TRBJ1-1; 8 bases line up with TRBD1. V was pared by 2 bases and J by 11 bases, with 7 bases of the junction left unmatched. CDR3 length: 13 amino acids. The germline CDR1 and CDR2 sequences are MNHEY and SVGAGI. This CDR3 is CASSYGTGRGAFF. The CDR3 nucleotides read TGTGCCAGCAGTTACGGGACAGGCCGGGGGGCTTTCTTT.

A single count supports this clone. An end of the junction does not agree with germline; a read error may underlie this. The rearrangement uses TRBV7-7 and TRBJ2-2; 7 bases fit TRBD2. Germline V gives CDR1 SSHAT, CDR2 FNYEAQ (reference sequence). The CDR3 has 14 amino acids. The CDR3 coding sequence is TGTGCTAGCAGCTTAGCTAGCGGTACCGGGGAGCTGTTTTTT. Its translation is CASSLASGTGELFF.

Concerning this clone itself: This CDR3 is also generated by other DNA sequences in the sample. V and J are TRBV10-1 and TRBJ2-7, with 7 bases identical to TRBD2. The CDR3 extends over 13 amino acids. CDR1 and CDR2 (germline): WNHNN, SYGVQD (reference sequence). The V and J ends lost 4 bases and 1 base, in that order; junction bases with no gene match: 1. The CDR3 nucleotides read TGCGCCAGCAGTGCGGGACTATCCTACGAGCAGTACTTC. As protein: CASSAGLSYEQYF.

The CDR3 loop is CATSPGYHEVHGYTF. Here the CDR3 DNA reads TGTGCCACATCCCCGGGGTACCACGAGGTACATGGCTACACCTTC. The chain joins TRBV6-1 to TRBJ1-2, with D uncertain. CDR3 size: 15 residues. CDR1 is MNHNS, CDR2 SASEGT, per germline. V lost 10 bases and J lost 6, with 24 bases in between.